This T cell receptor (beta chain) emerged from a study of blood T cell repertoires in COVID-19. Study at large: In each case, the material was cDNA or gDNA derived from T cells, B-cell-depleted T cells, or PBMCs.

This clone is medium-sized (0.01 to 0.1%) in the sample. This CDR3 spans 18 amino acids. Losses at the gene ends were 0 bases for V and 3 bases for J; bases not matched to a gene: 10. From germline, CDR1 is LGHNA and CDR2 YSLEER. As originally analysed: Reference gene primer amplification in the assay estimated nucleated cell counts. This table comes from immunoSEQ multiplex PCR, and its TCRdb copy is limited to in-frame clones, with some not included. The D gene and trimming were derived from the DNA, and the V and J assignments and clone size from that table. The table includes about 200,000 clones, roughly 80% detected once. Cohort assignment relied on participant-reported clinical history.

The TCR was taken from a man aged 35 to 55 who had recovered from COVID-19. Material: PBMCs or T cells enriched from blood (not recorded which). The chain combines TRBV4-3 with TRBJ2-5; 10 bases match TRBD1. The CDR3 region has the DNA TGCGCCAGCAGCCAAGATCGTGGACAGGGGGGTCCAGAAGAGACCCAGTACTTC. Its protein is CASSQDRGQGGPEETQYF.